This T cell receptor beta chain originates from a study of T-cell reconstitution after alpha-beta-depleted transplantation in children. Unique molecular identifiers were used to barcode this TCRbeta library. Via MiXCR, TCRdb re-called the PCR reads, giving one row per CDR3 protein. The data hold about 400,000 distinct CDR3 sequences, with roughly 15% observed a single time. Overall study findings and caveats: From newly produced T cells came most of the T-cell counts and diversity one year after transplant. After transplant, at about two months, alpha-beta T cells were reportedly derived from several hundred expanded graft clones.

In this sample, this clonotype turned up a few times. Its antigen remains unknown. This material consisted of PBMCs, mostly from graft donor cells, taken 360 days after TCRalphabeta/CD19-depleted stem cell transplant. This sequence was found in a boy in the first two years of life who had a stem cell transplant for Wiskott-Aldrich syndrome, so the T cells may come from the graft donor.

CDR3 sequence reads: CASNVRGAGANVLTF. CDR3 coding DNA: TGTGCCAGCAATGTAAGGGGAGCTGGGGCCAACGTCCTGACTTTC. The V call is TRBV6-1, the J call TRBJ2-6, with D possibly called TRBD1 or TRBD2 (5 bases each). This CDR3 has 15 residues. V was shortened by 7 bases and J by 2 bases, with 12 bases between the two germline ends. Germline values: CDR1 MNHNS, CDR2 SASEGT.